The 8 T cell receptor beta chains below all came from one sample that was sequenced in a study of shared T cell receptors in the human thymus. Some clones are missing from TCRdb's copy, which holds only in-frame ones; the method was immunoSEQ multiplex PCR. The repertoire has hundreds of thousands of clones, about 89% of them found once; the top ten carry more than 0.009%. The same data also contributed to another study, on human thymus T cells.

The sample comprised thymocytes. Receptor source: a boy under two years old with a congenital heart defect.

The V and J genes are TRBV4-1 and TRBJ2-3; TRBD2 agrees at 9 bases. The V gene end was trimmed by 0 bases and the J gene end by 6 bases; junction bases not matched to a gene: 7. The CDR3 runs 16 residues. The germline gives CDR1 MGHRA, CDR2 YSYEKL. DNA for the CDR3: TGCGCCAGCAGCCAAGATAGCCTAGCGGGGTCGGATACGCAGTATTTT. It encodes CASSQDSLAGSDTQYF.

The V and J genes are TRBV4-3 and TRBJ1-4; 9 bases align to TRBD1. Germline trimming cut 4 bases from V and 8 bases from J; bases unmatched to any gene: 5. Germline V lookup: CDR1 LGHNA, CDR2 YSLEER. The CDR3 runs 14 residues. CDR3 sequence (DNA): TGCGCCAGCAGCCCACGGGACAGGGACGAAAAACTGTTTTTT. Amino acid sequence: CASSPRDRDEKLFF.

This rearrangement joins TRBV7-2 to TRBJ2-5; D possibly corresponds to TRBD2 (5 bases). The CDR3 covers 16 residues. V lost 0 bases and J 0 bases, leaving 11 bases between the germline ends. Germline lookup yields CDR1 SGHTA and CDR2 FQGNSA. DNA of the CDR3: TGTGCCAGCAGCTTAGCGCTGCCGGACTACCAAGAGACCCAGTACTTC. Translated: CASSLALPDYQETQYF.

This clone is a singleton in its sample. DNA of the CDR3: TGTGCCAGCAGCCATCCCCACGCAGGGTTCCGGTACGAGCAGTACTTC. Protein: CASSHPHAGFRYEQYF. The V gene is TRBV28, the J gene TRBJ2-7, with D perhaps matching TRBD1 (5 bases). Germline-derived CDR1 and CDR2 are MDHEN and SYDVKM. The CDR3 consists of 16 residues. Trimming removed 6 bases at V and 4 bases at J, with 22 bases between.

This chain links TRBV7-4 with TRBJ1-1; D uncertain. V lost 5 bases and J lost 3, with 19 bases in between. The germline V gene encodes CDR1 SGHVT and CDR2 SQSDAQ. The CDR3 spans 16 residues. CDR3 nucleotides: TGTGCCAGCAGCCCTCTTCTAGTGGGTCGTGACACTGAAGCTTTCTTT. It codes for CASSPLLVGRDTEAFF.

The chain joins TRBV6-6 to TRBJ1-5; D is undetermined. The CDR3 covers 15 residues. Trimming pared 2 bases from V and 3 bases from J, leaving 11 bases between. The germline V gene encodes CDR1 MNHNY and CDR2 SVGAGI (reference sequence). The CDR3 DNA reads as TGTGCCAGCAGTTACGAGGGCAGTCTCAATCAGCCCCAGCATTTT. The encoded protein is CASSYEGSLNQPQHF.

The chain links TRBV12-5 to TRBJ1-1, with TRBD1 matching 8 bases. This CDR3 is built from 15 residues. The J segment lost 4 bases and the V segment lost 2 bases, leaving 6 bases of the junction unmatched. Germline CDR1 reads LGHNT; CDR2 reads FRNRAP. The CDR3 region is CASGLSTGGPTEAFF. The DNA of the CDR3 is TGTGCTAGTGGTTTGAGTACAGGGGGTCCCACTGAAGCTTTCTTT.

The chain combines TRBV7-6 with TRBJ2-3; TRBD2 matches at 7 bases. The CDR3 spans 14 residues. Germline V lookup: CDR1 SGHVS, CDR2 FNYEAQ. The trim removed 4 bases at V and 1 base at J, leaving 2 bases unmatched. CDR3 loop: CASSSGRGTDTQYF. DNA for the CDR3: TGTGCCAGCAGCTCAGGGAGGGGCACAGATACGCAGTATTTT. Filled out from reference TRBV7-6 and TRBJ2-3, the complete variable domain reads GAGVSQSPRYKVTKRGQDVALRCDPISGHVSLYWYRQALGQGPEFLTYFNYEAQQDKSGLPNDRFSAERPEGSISTLTIQRTEQRDSAMYRCASSSGRGTDTQYFGPGTRLTVL.